This T cell receptor beta chain was profiled in a study of OX40 agonist ivuxolimab in advanced cancers. The overall study: Of mixed ages from about 23 to 90 and averaging about 60 years, the group was almost 85% male. There were three patients with partial responses, one having hepatocellular carcinoma and two cutaneous melanoma. Findings of the study overall: Relative to CD4+ cells, CD8+ T cells on average had more expanded clones.

In regard to this clone: Its antigen is not identified.

Sequenced by immunoSEQ multiplex PCR; TCRdb stores in-frame clones only, minus some. This sample has about 82,000 clones, with less than 90% found just once. This CDR3 is built from 12 residues. Trimming left V 4 bases short and J 3 bases short, with 6 bases between. The germline CDR1 and CDR2 sequences are SNHLY and FYNNEI. The rearrangement joins TRBV2 to TRBJ1-2; D gene unclear. Source: CD4+ or CD8+ T cells sorted from blood, taken in a trial of the OX40 agonist ivuxolimab. The TCR was taken from an adult with an advanced solid tumor such as melanoma, head and neck, liver or kidney cancer. Here the CDR3 reads CASSAGYYGYTF. The CDR3 DNA follows: TGTGCCAGCAGTGCCGGGTACTATGGCTACACCTTC. Supplemented by reference TRBV2 and TRBJ1-2, the full variable domain reads EPEVTQTPSHQVTQMGQEVILRCVPISNHLYFYWYRQILGQKVEFLVSFYNNEISEKSEIFDDQFSVERPDGSNFTLKIRSTKLEDSAMYFCASSAGYYGYTFGSGTRLTVV.